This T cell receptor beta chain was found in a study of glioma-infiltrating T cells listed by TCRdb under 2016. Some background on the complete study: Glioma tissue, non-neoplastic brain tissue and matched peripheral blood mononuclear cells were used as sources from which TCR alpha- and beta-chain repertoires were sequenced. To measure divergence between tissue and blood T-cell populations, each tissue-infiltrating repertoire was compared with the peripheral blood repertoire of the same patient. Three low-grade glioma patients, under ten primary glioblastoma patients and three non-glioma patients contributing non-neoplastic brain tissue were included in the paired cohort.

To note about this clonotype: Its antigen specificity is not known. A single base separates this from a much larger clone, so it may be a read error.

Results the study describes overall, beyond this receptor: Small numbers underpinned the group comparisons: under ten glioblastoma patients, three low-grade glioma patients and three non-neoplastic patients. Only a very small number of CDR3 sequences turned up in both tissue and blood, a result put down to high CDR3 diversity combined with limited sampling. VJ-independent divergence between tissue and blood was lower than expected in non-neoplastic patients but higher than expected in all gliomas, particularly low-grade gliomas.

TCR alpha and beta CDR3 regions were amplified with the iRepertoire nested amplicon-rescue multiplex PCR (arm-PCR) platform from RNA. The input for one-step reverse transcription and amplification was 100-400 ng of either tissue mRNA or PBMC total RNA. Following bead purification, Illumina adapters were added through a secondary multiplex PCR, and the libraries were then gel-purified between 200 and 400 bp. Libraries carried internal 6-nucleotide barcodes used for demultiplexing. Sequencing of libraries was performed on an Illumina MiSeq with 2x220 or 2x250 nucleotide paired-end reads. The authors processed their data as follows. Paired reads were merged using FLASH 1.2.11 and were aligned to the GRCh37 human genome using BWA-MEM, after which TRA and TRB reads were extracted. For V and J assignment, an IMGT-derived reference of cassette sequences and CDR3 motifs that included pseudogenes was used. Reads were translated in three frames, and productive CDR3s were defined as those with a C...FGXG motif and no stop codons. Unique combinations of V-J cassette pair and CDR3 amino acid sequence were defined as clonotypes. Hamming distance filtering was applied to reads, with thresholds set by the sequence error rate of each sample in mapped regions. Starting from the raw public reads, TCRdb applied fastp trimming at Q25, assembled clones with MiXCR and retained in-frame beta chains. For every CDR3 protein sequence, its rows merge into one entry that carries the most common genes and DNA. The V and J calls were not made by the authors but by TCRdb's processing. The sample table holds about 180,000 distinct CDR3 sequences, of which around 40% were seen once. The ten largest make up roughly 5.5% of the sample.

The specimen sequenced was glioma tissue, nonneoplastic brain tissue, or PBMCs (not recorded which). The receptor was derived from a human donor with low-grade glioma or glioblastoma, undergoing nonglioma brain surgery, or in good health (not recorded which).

The encoded CDR3 is CSAGTGGRTGEVFF. The nucleotide sequence is given as TGCAGTGCCGGGACAGGGGGAAGGACCGGGGAGGTGTTTTTT. The chain was built from TRBV20-1 and TRBJ2-2, with 11 bases in between that match TRBD1. Inclusive of the bounding cysteine and phenylalanine, the CDR3 is 14 residues long. Only the CDR3 region is kept as DNA, spanning 42 bases read in frame from base 1. CDR1 and CDR2 are read off the germline V gene (reference sequence) as DFQATT and SNEGSKA.